These 17 T cell receptor beta chains originate from one sample sequenced in a study of CD8 T cells in Susac syndrome. When the RNA was reverse transcribed, random hexamers were used with an input of roughly 0.5 to 1 ug. One entry per CDR3 protein results from TCRdb running MiXCR on the immunoSEQ multiplex PCR reads. The sample yields hundreds of thousands of distinct CDR3 sequences, roughly 93% seen once. The material sequenced was CD4+ T cells from PBMCs. Receptor source: a human donor with Susac syndrome.

The V and J genes are TRBV18 and TRBJ2-5, with D perhaps TRBD2 (5 bases). There are 12 residues in the CDR3. CDR1 and CDR2 (germline): KGHSH, LQKENI. Trimming pared 3 bases from V and 5 bases from J, leaving 7 bases between. This CDR3 is CASSPEVETQYF. In DNA, the CDR3 is TGTGCCAGCTCACCGGAGGTGGAGACCCAGTACTTC.

The chain links TRBV7-8 to TRBJ1-4, with D perhaps TRBD1 (6 bases). V lost 2 bases, J lost 8 bases, and 18 bases lay in between. This CDR3 comprises 16 residues. The germline V gene has CDR1 SGHVS and CDR2 FQNEAQ. CDR3 loop: CASSLNSGHRAEKLFF. CDR3 in DNA: TGTGCCAGCAGCTTAAACTCGGGACACCGGGCCGAAAAACTGTTTTTT.

The rearrangement uses TRBV5-4 and TRBJ2-3; 7 bases line up with TRBD1. The CDR3 has 15 amino acids. The junction had 7 bases not matched to a gene; V was cut back by 4 bases and J by 2 bases. Germline V gene data show CDR1 as SGHNT and CDR2 as YYREEE (reference sequence). The CDR3 protein is CASSDRGQYTDTQYF. CDR3 in DNA: TGTGCCAGCAGCGACCGGGGACAGTACACAGATACGCAGTATTTT.

The genes are TRBV4-2 and TRBJ2-3; D is undetermined. There are 13 residues in the CDR3. The V end was cut by 4 bases, the J end by 2 bases, with 7 bases between. Germline CDR1 reads LGHNA; CDR2 reads YNFKEQ. The CDR3, as DNA: TGTGCCAGCAGCCCCCGGATCACAGATACGCAGTATTTT. Amino acid sequence: CASSPRITDTQYF.

The chain recombines TRBV7-2 with TRBJ2-7; 8 bases fit TRBD1. The CDR3 is 16 residues long. The germline CDR1 and CDR2 sequences are SGHTA and FQGNSA. The ends lost 3 bases at V and 1 base at J; junction bases unmatched: 8. In DNA form, the CDR3 reads TGTGCCAGCAGCTTGGTCAGACAGGGGATGTCCTACGAGCAGTACTTC. It specifies CASSLVRQGMSYEQYF.

The rearrangement links TRBV6-5 to TRBJ2-2; D not certain. With 1 base removed from V and 2 bases from J, the gap between germline ends came to 5 bases. CDR1 MNHEY and CDR2 SVGAGI come from the germline V gene. This CDR3 is built from 14 residues. Here the CDR3 reads CASSYYRNTGELFF. In nucleotides, the CDR3 is TGTGCCAGCAGTTACTACAGAAACACCGGGGAGCTGTTTTTT.

The V gene is TRBV28, the J gene TRBJ2-3; 7 bases align to TRBD2. This CDR3 has 18 residues. The trim removed 3 bases at V and 0 bases at J, leaving 12 bases unmatched. Germline CDR1 MDHEN, CDR2 SYDVKM. The CDR3 sequence: CASSLKWGGHFSTDTQYF. CDR3 DNA: TGTGCCAGCAGTTTGAAGTGGGGGGGTCACTTTAGCACAGATACGCAGTATTTT.

The rearrangement links TRBV30 to TRBJ2-1; 9 nucleotides match TRBD2. Losses at the gene ends were 2 bases for V and 9 bases for J; bases not matched to a gene: 11. Germline V gives CDR1 GTSNPN, CDR2 SVGIG (reference sequence). The CDR3 spans 15 residues. This CDR3 reads CAWSRKAGGISEQFF. DNA for the CDR3: TGTGCCTGGAGTCGTAAAGCGGGGGGTATAAGTGAGCAGTTCTTC. Looking up the rest from reference TRBV30 and TRBJ2-1 gives the full variable domain: SQTIHQWPATLVQPVGSPLSLECTVEGTSNPNLYWYRQAAGRGLQLLFYSVGIGQISSEVPQNLSASRPQDRQFILSSKKLLLSDSGFYLCAWSRKAGGISEQFFGPGTRLTVL.

This clonotype was detected once. V is TRBV30 and J is TRBJ2-5, with 9 bases matching TRBD2. This CDR3 is 16 amino acids long. Germline V lookup: CDR1 GTSNPN, CDR2 SVGIG (reference sequence). Losses at the gene ends were 0 bases for V and 5 bases for J; bases not matched to a gene: 10. The CDR3 protein is CAWSVHSSGGLETQYF. CDR3 coding DNA: TGTGCCTGGAGTGTACATTCCAGCGGGGGGTTGGAGACCCAGTACTTC.

The chain is built from TRBV7-8 and TRBJ2-7; D is unresolved. The V gene lost 5 bases and the J gene lost 3 bases, with 14 bases spanning the gap. Germline assignment: CDR1 SGHVS and CDR2 FQNEAQ. The CDR3 is made up of 14 amino acids. DNA of the CDR3: TGTGCCAGCAGCCCCTCTGGACCCAACTACGAGCAGTACTTC. Protein sequence: CASSPSGPNYEQYF.

This chain connects TRBV30 to TRBJ1-1; D gene unclear. This CDR3 is built from 13 residues. Germline values: CDR1 GTSNPN, CDR2 SVGIG (reference sequence). V was trimmed by 7 bases and J by 0 bases, leaving 12 bases between them. The CDR3 loop reads CAYRRRLNTEAFF. The CDR3 nucleotides read TGTGCCTACCGCCGACGGCTGAACACTGAAGCTTTCTTT. Full variable domain (missing parts from reference TRBV30 and TRBJ1-1): SQTIHQWPATLVQPVGSPLSLECTVEGTSNPNLYWYRQAAGRGLQLLFYSVGIGQISSEVPQNLSASRPQDRQFILSSKKLLLSDSGFYLCAYRRRLNTEAFFGQGTRLTVV.

The rearrangement uses TRBV18 and TRBJ2-1, with no clear D. CDR3 size: 15 residues. From germline, CDR1 is KGHSH and CDR2 LQKENI. V was trimmed by 8 bases and J by 0 bases, leaving 14 bases between them. CDR3 in DNA: TGTGCCAGCCGTCCCAGTTCAAGCTCCTACAATGAGCAGTTCTTC. The encoded protein is CASRPSSSSYNEQFF.

The chain carries TRBV12-3 or TRBV12-4 and TRBJ2-1, with 7 bases identical to TRBD1. The CDR3 sequence is 14 residues long. Trimming removed 6 bases from V and 1 base from J; junction bases left unmatched: 3. Here the CDR3 reads CASSEQGSYNEQFF. The CDR3 nucleotides read TGTGCCAGCAGCGAACAGGGGTCCTACAATGAGCAGTTCTTC.

The chain employs TRBV5-1 and TRBJ2-5; a weak D match, TRBD1 (6 bases). V gave up 2 bases and J gave up 1 base, with 21 bases separating them. This CDR3 is built from 18 residues. The germline V gene encodes CDR1 SGHRS and CDR2 YFSETQ. The CDR3 spells CASSFTLGAGRPQETQYF. For the CDR3, the DNA is TGCGCCAGCAGCTTTACATTGGGGGCAGGGCGGCCCCAAGAGACCCAGTACTTC.

The V and J genes are TRBV28 and TRBJ1-2; weak D call: TRBD1 (5 bases). The CDR3 runs to 13 residues. V was trimmed by 8 bases and J by 4 bases, leaving 14 bases between them. The germline V gene has CDR1 MDHEN and CDR2 SYDVKM. CDR3 nucleotide sequence: TGTGCCAGCCAAACCGGGACCCCCTATGGCTACACCTTC. Its protein is CASQTGTPYGYTF.

The genes are TRBV12-3 or TRBV12-4 and TRBJ2-7; no clear D gene. The CDR3 length is 11 residues. V lost 6 bases, J lost 6 bases, and 9 bases lay in between. CDR3 coding DNA: TGTGCCAGCAGCCAACGGACCGAGCAGTACTTC. Translating it yields CASSQRTEQYF.

The chain recombines TRBV5-1 with TRBJ1-5; TRBD1 might be the D (5 bases). CDR1 SGHRS and CDR2 YFSETQ come from the germline V gene. Trimming stripped 2 bases from V and 4 bases from J, with 13 bases between. This CDR3 has 15 amino acids. The DNA for the CDR3 is TGCGCCAGCAGCTTTGATGGGGCGGAGAATCAGCCCCAGCATTTT. This translates into CASSFDGAENQPQHF.